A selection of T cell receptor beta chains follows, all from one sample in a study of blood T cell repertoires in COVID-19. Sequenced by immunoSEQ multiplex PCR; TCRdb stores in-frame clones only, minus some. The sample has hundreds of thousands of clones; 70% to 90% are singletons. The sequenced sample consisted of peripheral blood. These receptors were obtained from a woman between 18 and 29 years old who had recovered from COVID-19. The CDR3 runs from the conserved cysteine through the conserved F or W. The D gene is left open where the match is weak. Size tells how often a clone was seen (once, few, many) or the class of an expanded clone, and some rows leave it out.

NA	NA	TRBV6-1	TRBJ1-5	TGTGCCAGCAGTGAAGGAGACACTCAGCATTTT	CASSEGDTQHF
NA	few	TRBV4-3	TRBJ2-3	TGCGCCAGCAGCTATTCACAGGGCTTAGATACGCAGTATTTT	CASSYSQGLDTQYF
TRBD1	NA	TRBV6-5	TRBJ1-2	TGTGCCAGCAGTTACCCGGGACAGGGAGGTGTCTACACCTTC	CASSYPGQGGVYTF
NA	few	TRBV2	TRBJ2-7	TGTGCCAGCAGTGAGACTTACGAGCAGTACTTC	CASSETYEQYF
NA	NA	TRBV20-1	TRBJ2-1	TGCAGTGCTAGAGATGCTATGGAGCAGTTCTTC	CSARDAMEQFF
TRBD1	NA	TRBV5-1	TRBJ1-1	TGCGCCAGCAGCCTCCGACAGGGGGCGGGGGCGGGTACTGAAGCTTTCTTT	CASSLRQGAGAGTEAFF
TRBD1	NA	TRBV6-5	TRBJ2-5	TGTGCCAGCAGTTACGACAGGGGGGAGACCCAGTACTTC	CASSYDRGETQYF
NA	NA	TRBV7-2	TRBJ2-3	TGTGCCAGCAGCCCTGCGTCTTGGGATACGCAGTATTTT	CASSPASWDTQYF
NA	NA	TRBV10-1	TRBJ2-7	TGCGCCACCCCGGGACTTAGCTACGAGCAGTACTTC	CATPGLSYEQYF
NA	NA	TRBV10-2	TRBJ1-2	TGCGCCAGCAGTGAGTCGACCTCGGGGGACTATGGCTACACCTTC	CASSESTSGDYGYTF
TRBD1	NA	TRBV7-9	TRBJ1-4	TGTGCCAGCAGCGGACGACAGGGCAGGGGTAATGAAAAACTGTTTTTT	CASSGRQGRGNEKLFF
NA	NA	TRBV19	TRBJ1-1	TGTGCCAGTAGTATAGATCTTTACAGTAAGAACACTGAAGCTTTCTTT	CASSIDLYSKNTEAFF
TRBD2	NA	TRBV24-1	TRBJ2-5	TGTGCCACCAGGACCGGGACGTTCGGGGGGGAGACCCAGTACTTC	CATRTGTFGGETQYF
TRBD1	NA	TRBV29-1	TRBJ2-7	TGCAGCGTGGGACAGGGCGTTGGCTACGAGCAGTACTTC	CSVGQGVGYEQYF
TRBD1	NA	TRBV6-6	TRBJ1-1	TGTGCCAGCAGTCCAGGACAGGGTTGGACTGAAGCTTTCTTT	CASSPGQGWTEAFF
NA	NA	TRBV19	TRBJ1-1	TGTGCCAGTAGTATAGCCCTCCCCACTGAAGCTTTCTTT	CASSIALPTEAFF
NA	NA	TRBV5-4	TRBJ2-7	TGTGCCAGCAGCTTGGGTAGTAACGAGCAGTACTTC	CASSLGSNEQYF
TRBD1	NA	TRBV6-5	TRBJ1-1	TGTGCCAGCAGTTATAACAGGGGAAGCACTGAAGCTTTCTTT	CASSYNRGSTEAFF
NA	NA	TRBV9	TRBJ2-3	TGTGCCAGCAGCGTAGGAGGGCCTAGCACAGATACGCAGTATTTT	CASSVGGPSTDTQYF
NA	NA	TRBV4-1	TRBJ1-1	TGCGCCAGCAGTATGACTGGCCCTACTGAAGCTTTCTTT	CASSMTGPTEAFF
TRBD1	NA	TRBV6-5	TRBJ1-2	TGTGCCAGCAGCCCCGGGACAGGGTATGGCTACACCTTC	CASSPGTGYGYTF
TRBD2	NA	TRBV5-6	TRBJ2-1	TGTGCCAGCAGCTGGACTAGCGGGAGGGGGATGTACAATGAGCAGTTCTTC	CASSWTSGRGMYNEQFF
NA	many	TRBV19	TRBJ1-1	TGTGCCAGTAGTATTTCTAGCCAGAGTTGGAACACTGAAGCTTTCTTT	CASSISSQSWNTEAFF
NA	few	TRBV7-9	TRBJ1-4	TGTGCCAGCAGCCTAGGACAGATGGAAAAACTGTTTTTT	CASSLGQMEKLFF
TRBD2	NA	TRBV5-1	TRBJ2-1	TGCGCCAGCACCCTAGCTGGGACTAGACACAATGAGCAGTTCTTC	CASTLAGTRHNEQFF
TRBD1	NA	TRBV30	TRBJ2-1	TGTGCCTGGAGCACAGGGGGCGTGGGGATTTCCGATGAGCAGTTCTTC	CAWSTGGVGISDEQFF
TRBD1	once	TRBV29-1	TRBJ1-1	TGCAGCGTTCTAACAGGGGGCGGAACTGAAGCTTTCTTT	CSVLTGGGTEAFF
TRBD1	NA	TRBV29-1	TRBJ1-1	TGCAGCGTCCGGGACAGGGAAGGTGAAGCTTTCTTT	CSVRDREGEAFF
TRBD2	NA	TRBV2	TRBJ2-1	TGTGCCAGCAGTGAATTAGCGGGAAGTTACAATGAGCAGTTCTTC	CASSELAGSYNEQFF
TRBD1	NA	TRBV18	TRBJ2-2	TGTGCCAGCTCACCCGGGACAGGGTTGTACACCGGGGAGCTGTTTTTT	CASSPGTGLYTGELFF
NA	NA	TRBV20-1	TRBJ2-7	TGCAGTGCGGTGGGAGAGAGGGAGCAGTACTTC	CSAVGEREQYF
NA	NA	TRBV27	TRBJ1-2	TGTGCCAGCAGTCCATTCACCCCTTCCGACAGGATCATCTATGGCTACACCTTC	CASSPFTPSDRIIYGYTF
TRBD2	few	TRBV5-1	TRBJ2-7	TGCGCCAGCACCACCTCCGCACGGGGTAGCGGGAGCTACGAGCAGTACTTC	CASTTSARGSGSYEQYF
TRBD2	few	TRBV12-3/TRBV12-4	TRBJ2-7	TGTGCCAGCAGTGGAGCGGGGTCCTACGAGCAGTACTTC	CASSGAGSYEQYF
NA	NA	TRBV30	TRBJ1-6	TGTGCCTGGAGTGTGGAGGGAACGGTTGATTTGAATTCACCCCTCCACTTT	CAWSVEGTVDLNSPLHF
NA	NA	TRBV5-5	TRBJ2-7	TGTGCCAGTTCCCGGCCAGGAACGCCCTACGAGCAGTACTTC	CASSRPGTPYEQYF
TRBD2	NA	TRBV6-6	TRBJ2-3	TGTGCCAGCAGTCGAACAGGGACTAGCGGGAGACTTACAGATACGCAGTATTTT	CASSRTGTSGRLTDTQYF
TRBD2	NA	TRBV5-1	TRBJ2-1	TGCGCCAGCGGAAAGTCGGGACTAGATACTGAGCAGTTCTTC	CASGKSGLDTEQFF
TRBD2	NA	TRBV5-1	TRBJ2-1	TGCGCCAGCAGCTTGTTGGGTCTAGCGGAGAGCTCCTACAATGAGCAGTTCTTC	CASSLLGLAESSYNEQFF
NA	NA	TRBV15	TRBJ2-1	TGTGCCACCAGCAGAGTCCCCCTACTCGATGAGCAGTTCTTC	CATSRVPLLDEQFF